Listed below are T cell receptor beta chains from one sample, sequenced in a study of Graves' ophthalmopathy and Graves' hyperthyroidism. One entry per CDR3 protein, called by TCRdb with MiXCR from the multiplex PCR reads. The sample holds 500,000 to 800,000 distinct CDR3 sequences, over 40% seen once. Material: peripheral blood. The receptors here all came from an adult man with Graves' ophthalmopathy. Both conserved end residues are part of each CDR3. D genes are given only for firm matches. Expanded clones are given a class, and other clones once, few, many or no size at all.

D: .; J: TRBJ2-7; size: .; length: 13; V: TRBV29-1; DNA: TGCAGCAGTTTCGCACACCGCTCCTACGAGCAGTACTTC; CDR3: CSSFAHRSYEQYF
D: TRBD1; J: TRBJ2-7; size: .; length: 15; V: TRBV7-9; DNA: TGTGCCAGCAGGACGCATCGACAGGGTATACACGAGCAGTACTTC; CDR3: CASRTHRQGIHEQYF
D: .; J: TRBJ2-5; size: .; length: 11; V: TRBV7-7; DNA: TGTGCTACGCCCCCGGGGGAGACCCAGTACTTC; CDR3: CATPPGETQYF
D: .; J: TRBJ1-4; size: .; length: 14; V: TRBV2; DNA: TGTGCCAGCAGTGCTAGGGGGGTTGCTGAAAAACTGTTTTTT; CDR3: CASSARGVAEKLFF
D: .; J: TRBJ1-6; size: few; length: 17; V: TRBV13; DNA: TGCGCCAGCAGCCAAAGAGGGCAGACAGGAAAAAATTCACCCCTCCACTTT; CDR3: CASSQRGQTGKNSPLHF
D: TRBD1; J: TRBJ1-1; size: many; length: 14; V: TRBV25-1; DNA: TGTGCCAGCAGTGAGTACAGGGGTGGGACTGAAGCTTTCTTT; CDR3: CASSEYRGGTEAFF
D: .; J: TRBJ2-6; size: .; length: 15; V: TRBV7-2; DNA: TGTGCCAGCAGCTCGCCGATGCCAGGGACCAACGTCCTGACTTTC; CDR3: CASSSPMPGTNVLTF
D: TRBD1; J: TRBJ2-5; size: .; length: 17; V: TRBV25-1; DNA: TGTGCCAGCAGTGCTAGAGGGGACAGGCGATCTCAAGAGACCCAGTACTTC; CDR3: CASSARGDRRSQETQYF
D: TRBD2; J: TRBJ2-7; size: many; length: 15; V: TRBV7-8; DNA: TGTGCCAGCAGCTTATTCCATGGGGGGGCCTACGAGCAGTACTTC; CDR3: CASSLFHGGAYEQYF
D: TRBD2; J: TRBJ2-7; size: few; length: 17; V: TRBV7-2; DNA: TGTGCCAGCAGCCCCCCTCTAGCGGGGGGCACCTGGTACGAGCAGTACTTC; CDR3: CASSPPLAGGTWYEQYF
D: TRBD1; J: TRBJ2-7; size: .; length: 16; V: TRBV12-3/TRBV12-4; DNA: TGTGCCAGCAGTTTAGTCGGGCAGGGGGACTCCTACGAGCAGTACTTC; CDR3: CASSLVGQGDSYEQYF
D: .; J: TRBJ1-2; size: many; length: 16; V: TRBV5-1; DNA: TGCGCCAGCAGCTTGGCCCAGGGTGAAGGGGTTTATGGCTACACCTTC; CDR3: CASSLAQGEGVYGYTF
D: TRBD1; J: TRBJ2-5; size: many; length: 15; V: TRBV7-2; DNA: TGTGCCAGCAGCTTATTGGGACAGGGGATGGAGACCCAGTACTTC; CDR3: CASSLLGQGMETQYF
D: .; J: TRBJ1-6; size: few; length: 15; V: TRBV4-1; DNA: TGCGCCAGCAGCCAACCGACGTTAGATAATTCACCCCTCCACTTT; CDR3: CASSQPTLDNSPLHF
D: TRBD1; J: TRBJ2-6; size: .; length: 15; V: TRBV24-1; DNA: TGTGCCACCCGGGACAGCGTATCTGGGGCCAACGTCCTGACTTTC; CDR3: CATRDSVSGANVLTF
D: TRBD1; J: TRBJ2-5; size: .; length: 14; V: TRBV12-3/TRBV12-4; DNA: TGTGCTAGTGGTTCGAGGGGGCTCGGCCAGCCCCAGTACTTC; CDR3: CASGSRGLGQPQYF
D: TRBD1; J: TRBJ2-7; size: many; length: 14; V: TRBV5-4; DNA: TGTGCCAGCAGCTCCCAGGACAGGGCTTACGAGCAGTACTTC; CDR3: CASSSQDRAYEQYF